The T cell receptor beta chain described here comes from a study of T cells in Graves' hyperthyroidism and ophthalmopathy. If no ophthalmopathy progression occurred within 18 months, Graves' hyperthyroidism was stable. CDR1 and CDR2 (germline): SGDLS, YYNGEE. The CDR3 extends over 18 amino acids. V shed 4 bases and J shed 4 bases, with 24 bases lying between them. TCR beta CDR3 region amplification was performed from RNA transcripts. HTBI primers drove first-round RT-PCR of the TCR CDR3. A single record per CDR3 protein comes from TCRdb applying MiXCR to the multiplex PCR reads. The table records about 560,000 distinct CDR3 sequences, 15% to 19% of them present only once.

The receptor was derived from a woman aged 30 to 39 with Graves' hyperthyroidism. The genes are TRBV9 and TRBJ2-1, with D tentatively TRBD2 (7 bases). Input material: blood. DNA for the CDR3: TGTGCCAGCAGCCCCTGGGGGGGGGGCCCCGTCCCTTACAATGAGCAGTTCTTC. The encoded protein is CASSPWGGGPVPYNEQFF.